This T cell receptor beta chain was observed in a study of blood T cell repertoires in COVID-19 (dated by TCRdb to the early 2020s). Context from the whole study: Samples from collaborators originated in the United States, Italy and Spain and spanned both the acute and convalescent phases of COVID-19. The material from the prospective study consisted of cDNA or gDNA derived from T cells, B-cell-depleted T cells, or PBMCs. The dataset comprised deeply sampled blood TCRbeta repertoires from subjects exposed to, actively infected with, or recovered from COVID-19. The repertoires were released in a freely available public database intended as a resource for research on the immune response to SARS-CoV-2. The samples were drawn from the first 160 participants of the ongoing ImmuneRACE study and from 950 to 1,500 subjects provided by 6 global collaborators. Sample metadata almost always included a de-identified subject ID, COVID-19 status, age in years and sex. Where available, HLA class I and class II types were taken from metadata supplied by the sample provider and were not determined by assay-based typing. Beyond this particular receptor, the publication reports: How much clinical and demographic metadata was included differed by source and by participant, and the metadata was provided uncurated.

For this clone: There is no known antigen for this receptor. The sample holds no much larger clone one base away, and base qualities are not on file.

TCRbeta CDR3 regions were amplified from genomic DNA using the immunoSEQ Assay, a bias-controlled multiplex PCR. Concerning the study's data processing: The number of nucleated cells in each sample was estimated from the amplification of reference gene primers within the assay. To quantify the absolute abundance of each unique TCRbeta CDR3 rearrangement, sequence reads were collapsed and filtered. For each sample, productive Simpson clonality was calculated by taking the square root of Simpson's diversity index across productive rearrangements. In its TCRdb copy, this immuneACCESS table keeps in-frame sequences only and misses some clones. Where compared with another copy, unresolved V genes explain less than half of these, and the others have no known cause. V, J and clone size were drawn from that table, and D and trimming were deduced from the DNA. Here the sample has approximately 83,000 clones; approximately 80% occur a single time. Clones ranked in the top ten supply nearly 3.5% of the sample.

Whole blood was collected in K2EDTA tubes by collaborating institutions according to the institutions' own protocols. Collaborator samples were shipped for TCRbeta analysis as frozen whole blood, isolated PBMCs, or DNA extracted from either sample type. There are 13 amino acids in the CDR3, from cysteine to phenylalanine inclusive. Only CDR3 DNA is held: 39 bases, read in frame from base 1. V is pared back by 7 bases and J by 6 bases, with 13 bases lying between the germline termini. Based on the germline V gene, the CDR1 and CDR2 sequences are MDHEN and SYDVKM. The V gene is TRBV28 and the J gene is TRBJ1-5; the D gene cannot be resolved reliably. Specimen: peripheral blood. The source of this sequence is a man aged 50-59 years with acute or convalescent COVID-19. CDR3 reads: CASKGRAAQPQHF. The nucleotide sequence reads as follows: TGTGCCAGCAAAGGGCGGGCTGCTCAGCCCCAGCATTTT.